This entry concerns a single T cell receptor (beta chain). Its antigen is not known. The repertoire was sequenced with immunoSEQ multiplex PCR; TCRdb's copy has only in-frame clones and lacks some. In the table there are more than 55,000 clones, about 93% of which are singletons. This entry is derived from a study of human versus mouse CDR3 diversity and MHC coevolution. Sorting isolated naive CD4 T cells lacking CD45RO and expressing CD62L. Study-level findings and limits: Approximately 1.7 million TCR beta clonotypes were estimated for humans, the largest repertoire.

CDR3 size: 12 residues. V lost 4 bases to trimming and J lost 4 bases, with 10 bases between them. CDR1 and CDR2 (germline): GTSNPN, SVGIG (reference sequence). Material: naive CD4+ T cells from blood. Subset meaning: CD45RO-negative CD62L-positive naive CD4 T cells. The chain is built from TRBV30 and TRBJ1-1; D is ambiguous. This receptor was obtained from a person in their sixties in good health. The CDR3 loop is CAWTPTGTEAFF. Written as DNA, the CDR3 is TGTGCCTGGACCCCGACGGGCACTGAAGCTTTCTTT.